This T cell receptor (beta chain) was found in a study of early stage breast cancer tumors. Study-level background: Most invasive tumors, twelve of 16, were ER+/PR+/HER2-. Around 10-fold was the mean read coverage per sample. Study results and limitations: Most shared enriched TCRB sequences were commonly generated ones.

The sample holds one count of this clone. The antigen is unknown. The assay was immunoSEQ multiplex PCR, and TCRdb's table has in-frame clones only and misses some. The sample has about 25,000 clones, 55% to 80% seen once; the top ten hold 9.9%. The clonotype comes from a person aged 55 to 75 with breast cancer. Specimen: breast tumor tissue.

CDR3 sequence (DNA): TGCGCCAGCAGCTACAGGACTAGCGGGAGCCAAGAGACCCAGTACTTC. Protein product: CASSYRTSGSQETQYF. This chain connects TRBV5-1 to TRBJ2-5, with 13 bases aligning to TRBD2. V lost 3 bases and J lost 1; bases outside the gene matches: 3. Germline V CDR1 and CDR2: SGHRS, YFSETQ. CDR3 length equals 16 residues.